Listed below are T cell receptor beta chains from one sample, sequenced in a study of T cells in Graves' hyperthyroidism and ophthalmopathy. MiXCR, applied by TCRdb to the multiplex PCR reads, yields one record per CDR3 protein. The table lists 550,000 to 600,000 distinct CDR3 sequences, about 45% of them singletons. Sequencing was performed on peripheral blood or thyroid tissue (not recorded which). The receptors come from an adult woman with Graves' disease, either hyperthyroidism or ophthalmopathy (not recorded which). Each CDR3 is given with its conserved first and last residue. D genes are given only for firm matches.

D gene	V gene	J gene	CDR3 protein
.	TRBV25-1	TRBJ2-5	CASSFSVGQETQYF
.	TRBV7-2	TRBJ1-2	CASSSLLTEASKGGYGYTF
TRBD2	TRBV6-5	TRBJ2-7	CASSYTRERDLEQYF
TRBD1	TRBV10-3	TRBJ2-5	CATSRQGAFYEQETQYF
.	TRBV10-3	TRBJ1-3	CAISTGTGSGNTIYF
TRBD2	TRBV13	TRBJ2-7	CASSLVKRENEQYF
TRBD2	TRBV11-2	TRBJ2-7	CASKSKAGVLYEQYF
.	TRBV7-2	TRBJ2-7	CASSPHLYYEQYF
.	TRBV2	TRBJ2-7	CASTGGGSYEQYF
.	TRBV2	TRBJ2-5	CASSVGYSNQPQYF
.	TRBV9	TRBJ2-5	CASSEGGRETQYF
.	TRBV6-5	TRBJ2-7	CASSYPSGEQYF
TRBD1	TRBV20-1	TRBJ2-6	CSALNRGLVLTF
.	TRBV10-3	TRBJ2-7	CAVWAGVSYEQYF
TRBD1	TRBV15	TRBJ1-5	CATSVDRVSYSNQPQHF
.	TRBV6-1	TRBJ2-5	CASSYGDGEQPQYF
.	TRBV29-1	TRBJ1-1	CSVEARIAEAFF
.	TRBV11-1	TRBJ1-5	CASSLGGAYPGNQPQHF
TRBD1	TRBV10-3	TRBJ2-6	CAIGQGEVAEAF
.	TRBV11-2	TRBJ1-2	CASSLGRLGGYGYTF
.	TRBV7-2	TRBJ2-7	CASSLEQDEQYF
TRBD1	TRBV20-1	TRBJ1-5	CSALKQGFDQPQHF
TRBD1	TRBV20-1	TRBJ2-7	CSAAGGSSRLKQYF
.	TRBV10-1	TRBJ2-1	CASSRGLPYNEQFF
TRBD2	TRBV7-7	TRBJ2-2	CASSLSGVGRHTGELFF
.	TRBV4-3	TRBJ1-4	CASSQDLGGFEKLFF
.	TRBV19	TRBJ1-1	CATSPGTYTEAFF
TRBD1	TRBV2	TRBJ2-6	CASRTTGTGANVLTF
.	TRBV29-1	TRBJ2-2	CSVAGSNTGELFF
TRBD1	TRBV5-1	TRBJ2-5	CASSLYQGARETQYF
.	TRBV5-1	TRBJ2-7	CASSLTGTPYEQYF
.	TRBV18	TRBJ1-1	CASSRAEGIGGEAFF
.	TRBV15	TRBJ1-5	CATSRERGLSQPQHF
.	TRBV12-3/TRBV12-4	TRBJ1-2	CASSLVRGEGYTF
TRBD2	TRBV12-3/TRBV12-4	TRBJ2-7	CASRGVAGIYEQYF
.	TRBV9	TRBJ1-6	CASSDGAGSPLHF
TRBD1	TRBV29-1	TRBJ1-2	CSVRSQDIGTGYGYTF
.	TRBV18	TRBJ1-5	CASSSGGGRGQTNQPQHF
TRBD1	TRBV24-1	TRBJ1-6	CATSSGQGDNSPLHF
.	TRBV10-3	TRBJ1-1	CASQRDSGNTEAFF